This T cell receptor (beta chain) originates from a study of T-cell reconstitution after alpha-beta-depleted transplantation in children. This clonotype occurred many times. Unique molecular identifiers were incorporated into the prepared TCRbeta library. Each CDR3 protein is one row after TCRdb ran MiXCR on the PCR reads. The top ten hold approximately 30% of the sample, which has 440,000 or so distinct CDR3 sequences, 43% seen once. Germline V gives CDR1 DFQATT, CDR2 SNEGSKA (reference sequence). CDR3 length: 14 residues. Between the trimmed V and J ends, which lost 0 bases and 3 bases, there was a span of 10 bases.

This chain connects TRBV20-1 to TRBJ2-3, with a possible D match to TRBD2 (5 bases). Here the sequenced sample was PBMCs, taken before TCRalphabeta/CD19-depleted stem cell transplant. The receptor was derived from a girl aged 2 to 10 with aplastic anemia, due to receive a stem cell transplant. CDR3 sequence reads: CSARDRGRTDTQYF. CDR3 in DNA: TGCAGTGCTAGAGATCGGGGTAGAACAGATACGCAGTATTTT.